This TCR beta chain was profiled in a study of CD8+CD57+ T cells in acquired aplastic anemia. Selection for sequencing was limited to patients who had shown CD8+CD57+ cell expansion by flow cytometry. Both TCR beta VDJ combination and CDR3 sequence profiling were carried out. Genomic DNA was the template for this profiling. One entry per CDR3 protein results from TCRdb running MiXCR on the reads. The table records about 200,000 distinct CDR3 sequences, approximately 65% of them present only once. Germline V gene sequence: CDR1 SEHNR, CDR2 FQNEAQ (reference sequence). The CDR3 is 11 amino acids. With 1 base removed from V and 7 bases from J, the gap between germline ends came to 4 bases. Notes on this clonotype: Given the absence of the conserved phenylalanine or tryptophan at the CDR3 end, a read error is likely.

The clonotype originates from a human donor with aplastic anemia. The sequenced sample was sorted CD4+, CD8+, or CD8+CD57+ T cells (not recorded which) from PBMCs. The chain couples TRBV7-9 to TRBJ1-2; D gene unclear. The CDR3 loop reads CASSLDGGYTL. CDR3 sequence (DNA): TGTGCCAGCAGCTTAGATGGTGGCTACACCCTC.